The subject of this entry is one TCR beta chain. There is no known antigen for this receptor. No base qualities exist here, and no much larger clone lies one base off it. This sample also contains other DNA sequences that code for the same CDR3. The sample comes from a study of cytomegalovirus exposure and HLA in healthy donors (dated 2017 in TCRdb). For the study in its entirety: The 670 or so repertoires of the first cohort and the 120 validation repertoires were produced on the same platform, according to a later analysis. The aim of the study was to test whether cataloging public T cell receptors could identify signatures of past pathogen exposure. Besides the first cohort of 666 subjects, a separate validation cohort made up of 120 or so different subjects was used. To predict cytomegalovirus infection status, the study combined high-throughput TCR immunosequencing, statistical association of individual TCRs with disease status, and machine learning.

Library method: the immunoSEQ multiplex PCR assay. As for the original processing: A statistical classification framework was built for diagnosing cytomegalovirus status from the catalog of TCR beta chain sequences. TCRdb obtained this table from immuneACCESS and retained in-frame rearrangements with V and J assigned. These tables miss some clones; where compared with another copy, unresolved V genes account for less than half of the shortfall, and the remainder is unexplained. The V and J calls and the clone size are those of that table, but D and trimming were determined from the DNA. In all, the sample holds 300,000 to 400,000 clones, and roughly 86% of those were seen once. Approximately 0.96% of the sample belongs to the ten largest clones. The full study reports these points: In both the original and validation cohorts, the classifier was reported to diagnose cytomegalovirus status with high specificity and sensitivity. Across donors, most TCR sequences were observed very rarely, whereas some public TCRs were present in many individuals. Three of the identified cytomegalovirus-associated TCR beta chains were confirmed in vitro to be specific for cytomegalovirus antigens. A later analysis found that TCRs clustered in the first cohort also tended to co-occur in the roughly 110 validation repertoires, with 94% of cluster scores above 0. The authors suggested that the approach could potentially be extended to other disease states and immunological phenotypes. In the study, some 180 TCR beta chains were listed as associated with cytomegalovirus. All 120 or so repertoires were used to score co-occurrence in the validation cohort in a later analysis, because that analysis had no HLA typing for the cohort.

The donors belonged to the validation cohort of over a hundred subjects, which was separate from the roughly 670-subject first cohort. Trimming accounts for 3 bases at V and 3 bases at J, while the number of junction bases matched to no gene is 3. There are 14 amino acids in the CDR3, from cysteine to phenylalanine inclusive. CDR3 DNA only is kept here, 42 bases in frame from base 1. Reading the germline V gene gives CDR1 ENHRY and CDR2 SYGVKD. Recombination linked TRBV10-3 to TRBJ2-7; the junction holds 9 bases that match TRBD1. This TCR came from a young man in good health and CMV-seronegative. The sequenced material came from PBMCs. CDR3 region: CAISDPDRGYEQYF. Here is the DNA: TGTGCCATCAGTGACCCGGACAGGGGCTACGAGCAGTACTTC.